This T cell receptor (beta chain) was sequenced in a study of Graves' ophthalmopathy and Graves' hyperthyroidism. Looking at the study overall: Researchers obtained peripheral blood at initial diagnosis, before any treatment had begun. Study-level points and caveats: The blood repertoire also included most expanded thyroid clonotypes above 0.001 frequency.

Calling hyperthyroidism stable required that no ophthalmopathy show up within 18 months of follow-up. This clonotype appeared many times. What it recognizes is unknown. Germline V gene data show CDR1 as GTSNPN and CDR2 as SVGIG (reference sequence). The CDR3 is 14 residues long. V trimming: 5 bases; J trimming: 0 bases; junction bases outside the gene matches: 3. The TCR beta CDR3 regions underwent amplification from RNA transcripts. First-round RT-PCR employed HTBI primers, with a second-round multiplex PCR after it. MiXCR was run by TCRdb on the multiplex PCR reads, yielding one entry per CDR3 protein. The sample carries hundreds of thousands of distinct CDR3 sequences, around 21% recorded once.

Material for sequencing was peripheral blood. V is TRBV30 and J is TRBJ2-2, with 7 bases identical to TRBD1. The receptor comes from a woman under 30 with stable Graves' hyperthyroidism. DNA for the CDR3: TGTGCCTGGGCGACAGGGACGAACACCGGGGAGCTGTTTTTT. As protein: CAWATGTNTGELFF.